This entry is about one T cell receptor (beta chain). Its cognate antigen has yet to be identified. Base qualities are not recorded, but no much larger clone differs from it by a single base. The data originate from a study of cytomegalovirus exposure and HLA in healthy donors (dated by TCRdb to the late 2010s). About the investigation overall: According to an earlier analysis of 550 to 700 of the donors, roughly 180 million T cells yielded 117 million unique TCR beta sequences and less than 300 Gb of sequence data. About 300 gigabases of sequencing data and approximately 93 million unique TCR sequences were included in an early release covering about 620 HLA-typed donors. The genetic ancestry cluster associated with self-reported Caucasian donors included 65% to 90% of the roughly 400 genotyped donors. The aim of the study was to test whether cataloging public T cell receptors could identify signatures of past pathogen exposure. The study used immunosequencing to profile the T cell repertoires of hundreds of subjects and linked those repertoires to cytomegalovirus serostatus. Along with the roughly 700-subject first cohort, a separate validation cohort of over 90 different subjects was used. To predict cytomegalovirus infection status, the study brought together high-throughput TCR immunosequencing, statistical association of individual TCRs with disease status, and machine learning. In a later analysis, previously published TCR beta repertoires from 500 to 750 donors were re-analyzed and high-resolution HLA genotyping was added so that TCR occurrence patterns could be studied. Rather than drawing on any new phenotypic data, the later analysis identified candidate immune exposures from TCR beta sequences and the way those sequences occurred across donors. To decide whether each TCR beta V gene segment behaved as functional or pseudogenic, an earlier analysis of some 570 of the donors relied on high-throughput TCR beta sequencing. Donor age, sex, ethnicity and CMV serostatus were compiled alongside the repertoire data. In a later genetic analysis, genome-wide SNP genotypes for about three fifths of the 666 donors were used, and that subset was treated as a discovery cohort. All discovery cohort repertoires had been generated using a single sequencing platform. Class I and class II HLA loci were covered by the typing at four-digit resolution. The number of donors typed differed by locus, with roughly 629-640 for A, B, C, DRB1 and DQB1, roughly 550 for DQA1, 600 to 610 for DPA1, and approximately 470 for DPB1. Roughly 5 DR-DQ haplotypes were handled as single units for association and clustering, since linkage in the cohort was strong. On average, about 200,000 unique TCR beta nucleotide sequences were sequenced per donor among several hundred genotyped donors of the cohort, with around 19% of those sequences being non-productive.

The germline V gene (reference sequence) specifies LNHDA as CDR1 and SQIVND as CDR2. Taken from cysteine to phenylalanine, the CDR3 has 15 residues. The sequence is cut down to CDR3 DNA, 45 bases in frame from base 1. V is clipped by 6 bases and J by 2 bases, and the sequence between their germline boundaries is 17 bases long. In total, fewer than 750 healthy bone marrow donors made up the cohort. All cohort members were sampled while nominally healthy, although unrecorded immune exposures were likely present. The donor was CMV seropositive and belonged to the group of 250 to 350 seropositive cohort members. A peripheral blood sample was collected from each donor, and TCR beta sequencing was performed on peripheral blood mononuclear cells. The Qiagen DNeasy Blood Extraction Kit was used to extract genomic DNA from the blood cell samples. Library creation used the immunoSEQ multiplex PCR assay. For the multiplex PCR, a mixture combining 60 forward primers for TCR Vbeta segments and 13 reverse primers for TCR Jbeta segments was used. Amplification of the CDR3 region of rearranged TCR beta genes was performed with a multiplex PCR assay on genomic DNA. The Illumina HiSeq System was used to sequence the amplified TCR beta libraries as 87-base-pair reads. Per the authors' processing: Across the roughly 600 repertoires, a later analysis counted approximately 75 million unique TCR beta chains, 9.5 million to 12 million of which were shared by at least two donors. A nearest-neighbor algorithm error-corrected the raw reads and collapsed the reads into unique sequences, merging closely related sequences to remove PCR and sequencing errors. Alignment of CDR3 sequences to IMGT reference sequences was used to assign V, D and J gene segments. Each retained sequence needed at least a six-nucleotide match to both a V gene segment and a J gene segment. A rearrangement counted as productive if the CDR3 had no stop codons and remained in frame with V and J, and every other rearrangement counted as non-productive. Following IMGT convention, CDR3 was defined as the stretch from the second conserved V-encoded cysteine up to the conserved J-encoded phenylalanine. The earlier analysis of about 590 of the donors excluded sequences that lacked an unambiguous match to a single V gene segment. An earlier analysis of 500 to 700 of the donors classified V segments as functional when productive rearrangements were above 56.7% and as segregating when the standard deviation between donors was above 5%. A statistical classification framework was built for diagnosing cytomegalovirus status from the catalog of TCR beta chain sequences. In a later analysis, TCR nucleotide sequences were compared against IMGT/GENE-DB human TR gene sequences so that V and J genes could be assigned. In a later analysis, CDR3 sequences and most-parsimonious VDJ recombination scenarios were assigned using the TCRdist pipeline. In a later analysis, each TCR beta chain was defined by its CDR3 amino acid sequence together with its V-gene family, and reads lacking a unique V-gene family were excluded. In a later analysis, a few hundred highly shared, low-generation-probability nucleotide sequences were removed to address suspected cross-contamination and a sequencing artifact. In a later analysis, a clonal expansion index for each public chain was calculated from normalized within-repertoire ranks of inferred template counts. In a later analysis, generation probabilities were computed using a VDJ recombination model fitted to out-of-frame rearrangements, and the results were checked against IGoR. A later analysis scored TCR-TCR, TCR-HLA and TCR-CMV co-occurrence with hypergeometric tests, applying a repertoire-size bias correction to TCR pairs. False discovery rates were estimated in a later analysis by permuting HLA or CMV assignments 20 times. In a later analysis, co-occurring TCRs were grouped using DBSCAN, and TCRdist sequence similarity was added for clustering within HLA-allele-positive subsets. Repertoires with fewer than 30,000 or more than 120,000 public chains, plus five repertoires with anomalous nucleotide sharing, were excluded from co-occurrence clustering. TCRdb's version of the immuneACCESS table is confined to in-frame rearrangements and falls short of the full clone set. An unresolved V gene accounts for under half of the shortfall where checked; the remainder is of unknown origin. The D gene and trimming were derived from the DNA, and the V and J assignments and clone size from that table. The sample data list under 150,000 clones, and around 78% of these were observed just once. About 6.8% of the sample goes to the ten largest clones.

What the study reported, not specific to this receptor: A cluster of highly shared sequence variants was judged likely to represent a technical artifact of the sequencing pipeline. In a later analysis, some 17,000 TCR beta sequences were associated with specific HLA alleles at a false discovery rate of 0.05. The earlier analysis of nearly 600 of the donors excluded roughly 17 rarely observed V segments, including chromosome 9 orphons, because counts were too low. Across donors, most TCR sequences were observed very rarely, whereas some public TCRs were present in many individuals. A later analysis found that most CMV-associated TCR beta chains appeared HLA-restricted, with HLA associations seemingly driven largely by CMV exposure. In a later genetic analysis, a missense DCLRE1C variant was associated with V-gene and J-gene trimming of TCR beta chains, and the association was replicated in an independent cohort. Several of the top co-occurrence clusters appeared to be linked to parvovirus B19, influenza, CMV and Epstein-Barr virus, according to a later analysis. The authors suggested that the approach could potentially be generalized to other disease states and immunological phenotypes. A further reported finding was that TCR beta sequences accurately predicted the HLA-A and HLA-B alleles for most subjects in the first cohort. According to a later analysis, TCR association rates differed among HLA loci, with DRB1 alleles showing the most associated TCRs and HLA-C alleles showing the fewest. When HLA alleles, especially DR and DQ, strongly co-occurred, TCR associations were difficult to assign to individual alleles. Correlated functional status among segregating V segments might be attributable to linkage disequilibrium, but an unknown experimental factor could not be ruled out. According to a later genetic analysis, donors in an Asian-associated ancestry cluster had fewer N-insertions in productive TCRs than the approximately 670-donor mean. Because HLA typing was missing for some donors at each locus, association tests included only the typed subset. A later analysis found that HLA-associated TCR beta chains were more clonally expanded and had lower generation probabilities than equally common non-associated chains. Immune exposure information for the cohort was limited to CMV serostatus. In both the original and validation cohorts, the classifier was reported to diagnose cytomegalovirus status with high specificity and sensitivity. An earlier analysis of approximately 540 of the donors showed that most TCR beta V segments appeared in productive rearrangements either about 90% or about 30% of the time, which broadly matched IMGT annotations. In vitro tests confirmed that a few of the cytomegalovirus-associated TCR beta chains recognize cytomegalovirus antigens. Only TCR beta chains were sequenced in this cohort, and the absence of alpha or paired-chain data limited detectable features. Roughly uniform sequencing depth across donors was assumed in presence/absence analyses, although this assumption may not hold. The 87-base-pair reads could not distinguish some IMGT-functional V segments, including TRBV6-2 and TRBV6-3, so those segments were excluded. The study gave a list of 150 to 200 TCR beta chains associated with cytomegalovirus.

This clonotype was obtained from a woman aged 40 to 50 in good health and CMV-seropositive. Sequencing input: PBMCs. The V and J segments used are TRBV19 and TRBJ2-7, and perhaps TRBD1 as D gene, on 6 matching bases. The CDR3 amino acid sequence is: CASSSGTLGAYEQYF. The DNA is as follows: TGTGCCAGTAGCTCAGGGACACTGGGCGCCTACGAGCAGTACTTC.